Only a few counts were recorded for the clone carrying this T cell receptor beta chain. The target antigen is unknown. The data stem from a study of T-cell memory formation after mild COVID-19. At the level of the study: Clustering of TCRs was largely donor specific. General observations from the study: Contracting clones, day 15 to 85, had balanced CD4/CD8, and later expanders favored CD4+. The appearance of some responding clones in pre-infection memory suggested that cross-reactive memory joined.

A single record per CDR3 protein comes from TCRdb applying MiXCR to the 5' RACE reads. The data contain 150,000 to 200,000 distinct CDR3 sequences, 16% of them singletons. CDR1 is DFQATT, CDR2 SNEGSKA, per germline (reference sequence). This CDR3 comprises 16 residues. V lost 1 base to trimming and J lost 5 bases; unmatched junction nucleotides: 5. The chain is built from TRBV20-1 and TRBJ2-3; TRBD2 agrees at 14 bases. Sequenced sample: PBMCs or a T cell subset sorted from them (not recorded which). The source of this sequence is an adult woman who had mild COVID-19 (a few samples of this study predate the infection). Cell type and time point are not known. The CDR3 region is CSARGGTSGGGDTQYF. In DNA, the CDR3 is TGCAGTGCTAGAGGAGGGACTAGCGGGGGTGGAGATACGCAGTATTTT.